The subject of this entry is one TCR beta chain. The CDR3 spans 11 residues. Per the germline V gene, CDR1 is DFQATT and CDR2 is SNEGSKA (reference sequence). These data belong to a study of T cell responses to AZD1222 COVID-19 vaccine. Profiling relied on immunoSEQ multiplex PCR, and the TCRdb table lists in-frame clones only, not all of them. The sample has 200,000 or so clones, roughly 92% seen once. This receptor was obtained from an adult in good health. The chain joins TRBV20-1 to TRBJ1-1, with D possibly being TRBD1 (6 bases). The sample consisted of peripheral blood, taken on day 0 of AZD1222 vaccination. The DNA for the CDR3 is TGCGGCGTGAGGGGGGACACTGAAGCTTTCTTT. Its protein is CGVRGDTEAFF.